This T cell receptor beta chain was retrieved from a study of T cell changes during pregnancy in multiple sclerosis (dated by TCRdb to the late 2010s). Some background on the complete study: Changes in the T cell repertoire over the course of pregnancy were examined in this study in women with multiple sclerosis.

Receptor libraries were prepared by the immunoSEQ multiplex PCR assay. Drawn from immuneACCESS, this table holds only the in-frame rearrangements with V and J called that TCRdb kept. Clones are partly lost; checked studies trace under half to an unresolved V gene and leave the rest unexplained. This sample has 85,000 to 90,000 clones in its table, and 94% of those were observed once. The top ten clonotypes cover approximately 1.6% of the sample. In the case of this clone: No antigen is known for it. No much larger clonotype is one base removed from it; base qualities were not supplied.

The sequenced sample was peripheral blood, obtained after pregnancy. The TCR was taken from a female donor in good health, enrolled as a control in a pregnancy study.

The CDR3 is CASSLLRGGETQYF. DNA sequence: TGTGCCAGCAGCTTACTAAGGGGTGGCGAGACCCAGTACTTC. The chain uses TRBV7-6 and TRBJ2-5; 5 matching bases give a weak D call of TRBD1. For CDR1 and CDR2, the germline V gene lists SGHVS and FNYEAQ. The CDR3 covers 14 residues, taking in both the cysteine and the phenylalanine. Kept here is only the CDR3 DNA, which spans 42 bases and is read in frame from base 1. The trim is 2 bases for V and 5 bases for J, with a gap of 12 bases between the germline ends.